Given below is one T cell receptor beta chain in context. The data were taken from a study of blood T cell repertoires in COVID-19. Background on the study: There were acute and convalescent COVID-19 samples, and they came from the United States, Italy and Spain. The analysed material was cDNA or gDNA that came from T cells, B-cell-depleted T cells, or PBMCs.

V was clipped by 1 base and J by 4 bases, with 10 bases between them. The CDR3 consists of 14 residues. Germline V gene sequence: CDR1 SGHKS, CDR2 YYEKEE (reference sequence). Original analysis: From reference gene primer amplification, estimates of nucleated cell counts were derived. This table comes from immunoSEQ multiplex PCR, and its TCRdb copy is limited to in-frame clones, with some not included. V, J and clone size are taken as reported in that table, and D and trimming were inferred from the DNA itself. The table lists around 36,000 clones, around 80% of them singletons, with 40% to 50% in the top ten.

The rearrangement joins TRBV5-5 to TRBJ2-3; D is possibly TRBD1 (6 bases). The source of this sequence is a man at least 80 years old with active or convalescent COVID-19. Sequencing was carried out using peripheral blood. Here the CDR3 DNA reads TGTGCCAGCAGCTTGATGGGACAACCAGATACGCAGTATTTT. Translated: CASSLMGQPDTQYF.